This TCR beta chain came from a study of T-cell memory formation after mild COVID-19 (TCRdb year 2021). Regarding the complete study: TCR sequence clusters from the two donors were largely donor specific. The cohort was made up of two young adult volunteers, one female and one male, who were previously healthy. Longitudinal TCRalpha and TCRbeta repertoire sequencing tracked T-cell clones expanding and contracting after mild COVID-19 in a couple of donors. Study-wide findings and limitations: The study included only a couple of mild cases, and larger cohorts that include severe cases with pre-infection samples were judged to be necessary. Contracting CD4+ clones appeared mostly in the CM and EM memory subsets, whereas CD8+ clones were enriched in EMRA. From day 15 to 85, contracting clones showed balanced CD4/CD8 phenotypes, whereas a second wave of clones that expanded from day 15 to 37 leaned towards CD4+. Whether the second-wave clones peaking on day 37 were SARS-CoV-2 specific was not confirmed. Some responding clones were detected in pre-infection memory, which suggested that pre-existing cross-reactive memory T cells had joined the SARS-CoV-2 response.

TCRdb names Illumina NovaSeq 6000 as the instrument used. TCRalpha and TCRbeta cDNA libraries were built by 5'RACE with constant-segment primers, adding sample barcodes and unique molecular identifiers. Trizol reagent was used to extract RNA from every sample. Amplification of the libraries took two PCR steps, and the second step added a second sample barcode plus Illumina TruSeq adapters. Sequencing of libraries was performed on an Illumina NovaSeq with 2 x 150 bp paired-end reads. The authors' pipeline ran thus. With migec v1.2.7, reads were demultiplexed and then collapsed into UMI-guided consensus sequences. With mixcr v2.1.11, UMI consensuses were aligned to TRA and TRB V and J templates and assembled into clonotypes. A clonotype was counted as expanded or contracted only if both edgeR and NoisET called the change significant, with noise models trained on biological replicates. For edgeR calls, the thresholds were a false discovery rate-adjusted p below 0.01 and a log2 fold-change of 1. PCA with hierarchical clustering of max-normalized trajectories of the 1000 most abundant clonotypes was used as exploratory dynamics analysis. Separately sequenced CD4+ and CD8+ repertoires were used to assign a CD4 or CD8 phenotype to each responding clone. TCRdb trimmed the raw reads at Q25, called clones with MiXCR and kept productive beta chains. One record per CDR3 amino acid sequence lists the most common genes and DNA. The V and J calls and clone size come from TCRdb's table, not from the authors' own analysis. The sample table shows some 250,000 distinct CDR3 sequences, and 9.4% are seen once. Roughly 21% of the sample goes to the ten largest clones.

Trimming costs V 2 bases and J 0 bases, and their ends lie 8 bases apart. CDR1 and CDR2, per the germline V gene (reference sequence), are SGHNT and YYREEE. The CDR3 sequence holds 14 residues, the cysteine and phenylalanine included. Here the CDR3 DNA is all that survives: 42 bases in frame from base 1. Ficoll-Paque density gradient centrifugation was used to isolate PBMCs. To note about this clonotype: Its cognate antigen has yet to be identified. The record has no base qualities; no much larger clone is one base away.

The rearrangement joined TRBV5-4 to TRBJ2-5; too little of a D gene remains to name it. This TCR was sampled from a man between 18 and 35 years old who had mild COVID-19 (a few samples of this study predate the infection). The sample titles of this study are shuffled in the database, so cell type and time point are left out; the donor was told from shared clones. Material: PBMCs or a T cell subset sorted from them (not recorded which). At the DNA level, the sequence is TGTGCCAGCAGCTTACGCCCGTACCAAGAGACCCAGTACTTC. It translates to CASSLRPYQETQYF.